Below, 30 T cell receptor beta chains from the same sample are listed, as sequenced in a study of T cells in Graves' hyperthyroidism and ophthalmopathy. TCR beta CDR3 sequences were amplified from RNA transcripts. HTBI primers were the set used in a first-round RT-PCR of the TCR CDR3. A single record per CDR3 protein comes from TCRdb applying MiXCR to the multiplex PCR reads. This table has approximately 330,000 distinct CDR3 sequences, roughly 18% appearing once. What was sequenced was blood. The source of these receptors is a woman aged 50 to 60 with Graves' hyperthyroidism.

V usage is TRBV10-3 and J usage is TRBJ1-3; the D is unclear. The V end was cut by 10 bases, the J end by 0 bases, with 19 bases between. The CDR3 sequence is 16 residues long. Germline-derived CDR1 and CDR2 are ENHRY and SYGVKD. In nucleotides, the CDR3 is TGTGCCAGCCTCCCAGTCGAGGCATACTCTGGAAACACCATATATTTT. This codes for CASLPVEAYSGNTIYF.

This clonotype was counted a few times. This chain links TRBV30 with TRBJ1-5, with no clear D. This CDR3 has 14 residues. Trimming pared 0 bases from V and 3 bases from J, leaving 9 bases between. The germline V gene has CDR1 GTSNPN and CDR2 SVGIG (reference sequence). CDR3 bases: TGTGCCTGGAGTGTAGCCGGGCTCAATCAGCCCCAGCATTTT. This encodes CAWSVAGLNQPQHF.

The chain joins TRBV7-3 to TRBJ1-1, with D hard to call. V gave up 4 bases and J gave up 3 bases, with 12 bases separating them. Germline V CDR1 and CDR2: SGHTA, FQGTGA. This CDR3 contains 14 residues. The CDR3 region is CASSWGGLDTEAFF. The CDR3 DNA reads TGTGCCAGCAGCTGGGGAGGGTTGGACACTGAAGCTTTCTTT.

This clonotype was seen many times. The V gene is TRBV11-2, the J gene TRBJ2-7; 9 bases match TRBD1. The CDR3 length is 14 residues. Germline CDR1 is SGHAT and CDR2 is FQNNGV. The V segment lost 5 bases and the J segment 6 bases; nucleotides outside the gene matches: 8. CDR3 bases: TGTGCCAGCAGCCCGCGGGACAGGGTGGTCGAGCAGTACTTC. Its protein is CASSPRDRVVEQYF.

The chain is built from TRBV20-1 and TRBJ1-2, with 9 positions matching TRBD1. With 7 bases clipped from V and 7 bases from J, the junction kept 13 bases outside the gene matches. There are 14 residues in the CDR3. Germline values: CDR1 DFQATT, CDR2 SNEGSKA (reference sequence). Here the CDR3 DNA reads TGCAGTGGCCAAATCGCGGGACAGGGAATTGGCTACACCTTC. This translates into CSGQIAGQGIGYTF.

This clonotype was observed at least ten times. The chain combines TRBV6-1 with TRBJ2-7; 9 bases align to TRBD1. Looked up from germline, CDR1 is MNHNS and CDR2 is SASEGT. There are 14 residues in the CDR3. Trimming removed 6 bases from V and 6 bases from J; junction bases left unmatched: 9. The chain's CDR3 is CASRLGQGSFEQYV. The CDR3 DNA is TGTGCCAGCAGGCTTGGACAGGGGTCTTTCGAGCAGTACGTC.

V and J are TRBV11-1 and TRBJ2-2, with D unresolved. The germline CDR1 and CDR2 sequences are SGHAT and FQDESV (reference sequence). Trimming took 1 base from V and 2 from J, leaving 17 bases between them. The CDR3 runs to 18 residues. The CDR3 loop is CASSLGGLGVNNTGELFF. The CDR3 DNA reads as TGTGCCAGCAGCTTAGGTGGCCTAGGAGTCAATAACACCGGGGAGCTGTTTTTT.

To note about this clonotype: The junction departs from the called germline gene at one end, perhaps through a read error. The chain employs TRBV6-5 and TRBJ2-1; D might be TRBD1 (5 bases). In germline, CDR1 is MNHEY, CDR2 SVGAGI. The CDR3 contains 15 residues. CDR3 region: CASSDSAGPYNEQFF. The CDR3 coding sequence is TGTGCCAGCAGTGACTCGGCAGGGCCCTACAATGAGCAGTTCTTC.

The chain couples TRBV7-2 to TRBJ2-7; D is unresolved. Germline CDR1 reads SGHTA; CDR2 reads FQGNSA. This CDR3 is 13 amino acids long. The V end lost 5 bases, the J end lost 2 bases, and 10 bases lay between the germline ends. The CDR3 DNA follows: TGTGCCAGCAGCCCGAACTTGGCCTACGAGCAGTACGTC. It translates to CASSPNLAYEQYV.

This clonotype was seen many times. The CDR3 loop is CASSPGREYTEAFF. For the CDR3, the DNA is TGTGCCAGCTCACCGGGTAGGGAGTACACTGAAGCTTTCTTT. This rearrangement joins TRBV18 to TRBJ1-1; no clear D gene. Germline V gene sequence: CDR1 KGHSH, CDR2 LQKENI. Between the trimmed V and J ends, which lost 3 bases and 3 bases, there was a span of 11 bases. CDR3 length equals 14 residues.

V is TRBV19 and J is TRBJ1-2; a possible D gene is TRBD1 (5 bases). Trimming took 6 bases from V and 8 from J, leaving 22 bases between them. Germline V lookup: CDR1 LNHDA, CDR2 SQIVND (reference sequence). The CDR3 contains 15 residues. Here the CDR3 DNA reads TGTGCCAGTAGCCCCTGGGGGACCTCCGATCGGGGCTACACCTTC. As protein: CASSPWGTSDRGYTF. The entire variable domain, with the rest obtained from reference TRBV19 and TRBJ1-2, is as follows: DGGITQSPKYLFRKEGQNVTLSCEQNLNHDAMYWYRQDPGQGLRLIYYSQIVNDFQKGDIAEGYSVSREKKESFPLTVTSAQKNPTAFYLCASSPWGTSDRGYTFGSGTRLTVV.

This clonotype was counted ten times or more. CDR3 protein: CSVVDNRVAYEQYF. Here the CDR3 DNA reads TGCAGCGTTGTAGATAACAGGGTGGCCTACGAGCAGTACTTC. The rearrangement joins TRBV29-1 to TRBJ2-7; a weak D match, TRBD1 (6 bases). The V end lost 4 bases, the J end lost 2 bases, and 15 bases lay between the germline ends. The germline V gene encodes CDR1 SQVTM and CDR2 ANQGSEA. This CDR3 has 14 amino acids.

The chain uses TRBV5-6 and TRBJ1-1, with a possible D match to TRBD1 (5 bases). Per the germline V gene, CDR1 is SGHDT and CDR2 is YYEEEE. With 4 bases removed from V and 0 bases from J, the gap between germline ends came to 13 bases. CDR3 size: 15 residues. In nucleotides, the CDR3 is TGTGCCAGCAGCGCAATGGGGACGGTGAACACTGAAGCTTTCTTT. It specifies CASSAMGTVNTEAFF. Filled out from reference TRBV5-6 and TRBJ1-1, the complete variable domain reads DAGVTQSPTHLIKTRGQQVTLRCSPKSGHDTVSWYQQALGQGPQFIFQYYEEEERQRGNFPDRFSGHQFPNYSSELNVNALLLGDSALYLCASSAMGTVNTEAFFGQGTRLTVV.

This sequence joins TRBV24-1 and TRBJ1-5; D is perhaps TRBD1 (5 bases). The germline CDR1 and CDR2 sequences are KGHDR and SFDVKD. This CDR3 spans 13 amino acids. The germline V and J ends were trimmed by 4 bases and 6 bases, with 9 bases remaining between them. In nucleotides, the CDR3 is TGTGCCACCAGTGAACCTGGGGGTCAGCCCCAGCATTTT. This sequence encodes CATSEPGGQPQHF.

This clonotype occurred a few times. CDR3 amino acids: CSVDLAGYGELFF. In nucleotides, the CDR3 is TGCAGCGTTGACCTAGCGGGATACGGGGAGCTGTTTTTT. The rearrangement joins TRBV29-1 to TRBJ2-2; 9 nucleotides line up with TRBD2. The CDR3 contains 13 residues. Germline assignment: CDR1 SQVTM and CDR2 ANQGSEA. Losses at the gene ends were 3 bases for V and 7 bases for J; bases not matched to a gene: 3.

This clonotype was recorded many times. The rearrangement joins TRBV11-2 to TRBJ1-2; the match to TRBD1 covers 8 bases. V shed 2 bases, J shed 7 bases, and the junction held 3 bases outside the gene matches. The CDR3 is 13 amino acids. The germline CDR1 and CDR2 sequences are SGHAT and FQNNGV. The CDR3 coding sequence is TGTGCCAGCAGCTTATGGGACAGGAGTGGCTACACCTTC. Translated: CASSLWDRSGYTF.

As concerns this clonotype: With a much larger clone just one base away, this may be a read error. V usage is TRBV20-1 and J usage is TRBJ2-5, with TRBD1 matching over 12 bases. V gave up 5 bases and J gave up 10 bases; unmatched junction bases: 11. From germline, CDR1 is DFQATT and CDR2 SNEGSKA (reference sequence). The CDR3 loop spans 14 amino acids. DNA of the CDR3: TGCAGTGCTGATCCGGGACAGGGGGCATGGATCCAGTACTTC. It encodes CSADPGQGAWIQYF.

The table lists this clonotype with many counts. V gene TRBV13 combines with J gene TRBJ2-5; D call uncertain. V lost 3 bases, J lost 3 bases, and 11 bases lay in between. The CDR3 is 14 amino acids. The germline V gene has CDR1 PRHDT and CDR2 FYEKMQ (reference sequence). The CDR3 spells CASSFWPGEETQYF. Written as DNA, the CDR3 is TGTGCCAGCAGCTTCTGGCCTGGAGAAGAGACCCAGTACTTC.

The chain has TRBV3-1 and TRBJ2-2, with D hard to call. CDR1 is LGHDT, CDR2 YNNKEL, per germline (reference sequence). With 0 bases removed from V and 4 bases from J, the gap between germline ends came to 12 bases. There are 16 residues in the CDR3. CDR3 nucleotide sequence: TGTGCCAGCAGCCAAGAACGGGCGGTCGCCACCGGGGAGCTGTTTTTT. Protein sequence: CASSQERAVATGELFF.

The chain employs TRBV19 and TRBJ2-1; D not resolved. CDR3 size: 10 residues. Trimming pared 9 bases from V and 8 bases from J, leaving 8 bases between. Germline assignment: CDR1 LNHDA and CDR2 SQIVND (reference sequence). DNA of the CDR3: TGTGCCAGCCGTAAGCATGAGCAGTTCTTC. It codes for CASRKHEQFF.

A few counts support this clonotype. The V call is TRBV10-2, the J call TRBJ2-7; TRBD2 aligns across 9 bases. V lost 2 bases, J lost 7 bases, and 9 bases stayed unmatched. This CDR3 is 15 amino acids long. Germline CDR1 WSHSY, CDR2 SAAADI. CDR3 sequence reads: CASSEGRGGAREQYV. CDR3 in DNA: TGCGCCAGCAGTGAGGGGCGGGGGGGAGCCCGGGAGCAGTACGTC.

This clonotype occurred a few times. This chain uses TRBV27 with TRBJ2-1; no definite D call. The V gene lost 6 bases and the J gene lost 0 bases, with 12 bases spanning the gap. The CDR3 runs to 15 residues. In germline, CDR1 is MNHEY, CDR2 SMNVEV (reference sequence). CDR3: CASSDGRSSYNEQFF. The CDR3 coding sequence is TGTGCCAGCAGCGATGGCCGTAGCTCCTACAATGAGCAGTTCTTC.

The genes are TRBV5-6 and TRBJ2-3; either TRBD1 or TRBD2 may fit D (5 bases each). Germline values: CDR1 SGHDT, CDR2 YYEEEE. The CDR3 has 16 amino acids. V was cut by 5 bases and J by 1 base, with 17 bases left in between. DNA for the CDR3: TGTGCCAGCAGTATCCCCTGGGACGGGGGCACAGATACGCAGTATTTT. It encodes CASSIPWDGGTDTQYF.

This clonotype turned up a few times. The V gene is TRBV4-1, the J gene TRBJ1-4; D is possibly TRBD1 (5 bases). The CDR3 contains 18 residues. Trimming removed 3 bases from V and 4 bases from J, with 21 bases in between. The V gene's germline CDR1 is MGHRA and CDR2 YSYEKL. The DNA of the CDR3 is TGCGCCAGCAGCCAGTTCCCGGGGGTAACGACCCATAATGAAAAACTGTTTTTT. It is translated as CASSQFPGVTTHNEKLFF.

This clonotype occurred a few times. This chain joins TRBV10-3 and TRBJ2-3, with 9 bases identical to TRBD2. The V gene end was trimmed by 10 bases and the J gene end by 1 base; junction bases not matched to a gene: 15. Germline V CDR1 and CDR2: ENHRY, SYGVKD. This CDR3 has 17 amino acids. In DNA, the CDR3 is TGTGCCACCGTGAGGGGCGGCGGGGGGGCCGGCACAGATACGCAGTATTTT. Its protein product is CATVRGGGGAGTDTQYF.

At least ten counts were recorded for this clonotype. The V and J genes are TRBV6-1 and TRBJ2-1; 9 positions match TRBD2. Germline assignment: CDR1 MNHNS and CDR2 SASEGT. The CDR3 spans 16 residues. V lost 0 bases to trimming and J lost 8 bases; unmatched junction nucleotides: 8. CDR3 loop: CASSEAGLAPFDEQFF. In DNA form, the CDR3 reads TGTGCCAGCAGTGAAGCCGGACTAGCGCCGTTCGATGAGCAGTTCTTC.

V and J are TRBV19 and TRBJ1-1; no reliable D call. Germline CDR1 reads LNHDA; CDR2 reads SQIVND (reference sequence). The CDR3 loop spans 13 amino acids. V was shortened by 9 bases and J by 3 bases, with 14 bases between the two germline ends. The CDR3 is CASSGRGYTEAFF. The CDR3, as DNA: TGTGCCAGCTCCGGTCGTGGGTACACTGAAGCTTTCTTT.

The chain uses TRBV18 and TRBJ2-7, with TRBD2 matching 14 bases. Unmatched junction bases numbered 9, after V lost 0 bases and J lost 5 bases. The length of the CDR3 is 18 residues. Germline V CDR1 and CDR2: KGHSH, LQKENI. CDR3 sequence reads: CASSPPVVGLAGGNEQYF. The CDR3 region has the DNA TGTGCCAGCTCACCACCGGTTGTAGGACTAGCGGGAGGAAACGAGCAGTACTTC.

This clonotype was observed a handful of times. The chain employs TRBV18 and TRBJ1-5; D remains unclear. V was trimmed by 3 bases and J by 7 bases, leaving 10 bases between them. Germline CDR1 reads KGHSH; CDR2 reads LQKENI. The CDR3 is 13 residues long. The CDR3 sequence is CASSPTGEQPQHF. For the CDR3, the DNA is TGTGCCAGCTCACCTACCGGGGAGCAGCCCCAGCATTTT.

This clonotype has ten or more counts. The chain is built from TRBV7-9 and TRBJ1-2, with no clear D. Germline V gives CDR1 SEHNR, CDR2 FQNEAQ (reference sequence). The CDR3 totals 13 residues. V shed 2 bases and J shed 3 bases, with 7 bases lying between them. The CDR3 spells CASSLQTHYGYTF. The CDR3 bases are TGTGCCAGCAGCTTACAGACTCACTATGGCTACACCTTC.